This is a list of T cell receptor beta chains from one sample in a study of Tregs in tolerant kidney transplant recipients. Generated by immunoSEQ multiplex PCR, the TCRdb table keeps only in-frame clones and is missing some. The data contain about 110,000 clones, around 90% of them singletons. Here the sequenced sample was CD4+ T cells from blood, taken before the transplant. These receptors all come from a human donor who received a combined kidney and bone marrow transplant. Both conserved end residues are part of each CDR3. D genes are given only for firm matches. Rows may omit the clone size; those that give it use once, few, many or a size class.

d_call clone_size j_call v_call cdr3_length cdr3_nt cdr3_aa
TRBD1 NA TRBJ2-1 TRBV6-5 15 TGTGCCAGCAGTTACGGGACAGACGTCTACAATGAGCAGTTCTTC CASSYGTDVYNEQFF
TRBD2 NA TRBJ2-7 TRBV10-2 12 TGCGCCACCGGACTAGCGGCTAACGAGCAGTACTTC CATGLAANEQYF
NA NA TRBJ1-2 TRBV18 14 TGTGCCAGCTCACCGGGGGGATCTAACTATGGCTACACCTTC CASSPGGSNYGYTF
TRBD2 NA TRBJ2-7 TRBV10-3 15 TGTGCCATCAGTGCAAACCGCGGGGGGCCCTACGAGCAGTACTTC CAISANRGGPYEQYF
TRBD1 NA TRBJ1-2 TRBV28 14 TGTGCCAGCACCACGGGACAGGGAACCTATGGCTACACCTTC CASTTGQGTYGYTF
TRBD1 NA TRBJ2-7 TRBV5-1 15 TGCGCCAGCAGTCCGAAGGACAGGGGGCGCGACGAGCAGTACTTC CASSPKDRGRDEQYF
TRBD2 NA TRBJ2-1 TRBV6-5 14 TGTGCCAGCAGTCGCGGGGGGGGGTTCAATGAGCAGTTCTTC CASSRGGGFNEQFF
TRBD1 NA TRBJ2-7 TRBV7-2 14 TGTGCCAGCAGCCCTGGGACAGGGGCATCCGAGCAGTACTTC CASSPGTGASEQYF
TRBD1 NA TRBJ1-1 TRBV18 14 TGTGCCAGCTCACCACCCTGGGACAGGGGGGGGGCTTTCTTT CASSPPWDRGGAFF
NA NA TRBJ1-2 TRBV6-6 15 TGTGCCAGCCTCGCTCAGGATACCGCTATGGTGCGCTACACCTTC CASLAQDTAMVRYTF
NA NA TRBJ1-2 TRBV5-4 13 TGTGCCAGCAGCCAAGACAGGCCCTATGGCTACACCTTC CASSQDRPYGYTF
NA NA TRBJ2-1 TRBV25-1 17 TGTGCCAGCAGTGACTGGGGGGACGAGAGCTCCTACAATGAGCAGTTCTTC CASSDWGDESSYNEQFF
NA NA TRBJ1-1 TRBV6-1 14 TGTGCCAGCAGTGAAGCGGTGAAGGGGGTTGAAGCTTTCTTT CASSEAVKGVEAFF
NA NA TRBJ2-3 TRBV25-1 17 TGTGCCAGCAGCCAAGGACAGATCCAAACGGGCACAGATACGCAGTATTTT CASSQGQIQTGTDTQYF
NA once TRBJ1-2 TRBV4-1 12 TGCGCCAGCAGCCTCCAGGGGATTGGCTACACCTTC CASSLQGIGYTF
TRBD1 NA TRBJ2-3 TRBV4-1 18 TGCGCCAGCAGCCGTTCATTGGGGACCAGGGGGATCGCAGATACGCAGTATTTT CASSRSLGTRGIADTQYF
TRBD1 NA TRBJ1-5 TRBV28 17 TGTGCCAGCAGTCGGGGGACAGTAGTAAATAGCAATCAGCCCCAGCATTTT CASSRGTVVNSNQPQHF
TRBD2 NA TRBJ2-3 TRBV2 14 TGTGCCAGCAGTGGCCTAGCGGGCCCAGATACGCAGTATTTT CASSGLAGPDTQYF
TRBD2 once TRBJ2-5 TRBV5-8 15 TGTGCCAGCAGCTGGGGGACTAGCCCTAAAGAGACCCAGTACTTC CASSWGTSPKETQYF
TRBD2 NA TRBJ2-7 TRBV10-1 15 TGCGCCAGCAGTGCTTCCGGGACTAGGGTCTACGAGCAGTACTTC CASSASGTRVYEQYF
NA once TRBJ2-4 TRBV7-2 13 TGTGCCAGCAGCTTAGGGCCCAAAAACATTCAGTACTTC CASSLGPKNIQYF
NA NA TRBJ2-2 TRBV9 17 TGTGCCAGCAGCGCCGGGGGGCTAGCGGAATACACCGGGGAGCTGTTTTTT CASSAGGLAEYTGELFF
NA NA TRBJ1-3 TRBV2 14 TGTGCCAGCAGTGGGTCTCGGGGAGGAAACACCATATATTTT CASSGSRGGNTIYF
NA few TRBJ2-5 TRBV2 14 TGTGCCAGCAACAACAGGGCCGTCCAAGAGACCCAGTACTTC CASNNRAVQETQYF
NA NA TRBJ2-2 TRBV28 15 TGTGCCAGCCAAGTTTATATGTCCGGGTCCGGGGAGCTGTTTTTT CASQVYMSGSGELFF
TRBD2 few TRBJ2-3 TRBV10-3 16 TGTGCCATCAGTGTGGGGACTAGCGGGGGTACAGATACGCAGTATTTT CAISVGTSGGTDTQYF